This TCR beta chain was sequenced for a study of T cell changes during pregnancy in multiple sclerosis. Assay used: immunoSEQ multiplex PCR; TCRdb lists only in-frame clones, some missing. The table shows approximately 60,000 clones, with roughly 93% occurring only once. The junction had 9 bases not matched to a gene; V was cut back by 0 bases and J by 3 bases. Germline CDR1 reads SGHRS; CDR2 reads YFSETQ. This CDR3 has 17 amino acids. The receptor was derived from a female donor with multiple sclerosis, enrolled in a pregnancy study. Source: peripheral blood, taken in the second trimester of pregnancy. The V and J genes are TRBV5-1 and TRBJ2-7; 10 bases are a match to TRBD1. Here the CDR3 DNA reads TGCGCCAGCAGCTTGGCCGGGACAGGGGCTAAGCACTACGAGCAGTACTTC. Protein: CASSLAGTGAKHYEQYF.